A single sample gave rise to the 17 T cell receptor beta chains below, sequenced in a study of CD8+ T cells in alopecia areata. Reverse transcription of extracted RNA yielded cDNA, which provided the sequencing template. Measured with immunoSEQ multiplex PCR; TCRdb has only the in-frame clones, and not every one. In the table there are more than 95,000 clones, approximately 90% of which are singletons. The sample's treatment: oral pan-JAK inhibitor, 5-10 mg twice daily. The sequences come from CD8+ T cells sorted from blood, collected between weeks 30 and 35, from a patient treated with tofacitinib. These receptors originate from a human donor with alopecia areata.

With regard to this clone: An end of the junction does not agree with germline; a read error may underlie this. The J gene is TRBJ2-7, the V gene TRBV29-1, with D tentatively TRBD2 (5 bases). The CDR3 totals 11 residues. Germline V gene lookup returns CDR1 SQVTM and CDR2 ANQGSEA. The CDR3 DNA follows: TGCAGCGTTCAAGAGGGCTACGAGCAGTACTTC. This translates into CSVQEGYEQYF.

The CDR3 DNA reads as TGTGCCAGCAGCTCGACAGAGGGCAATCAGCCCCAGCATTTT. Its translation is CASSSTEGNQPQHF. The chain uses TRBV7-9 and TRBJ1-5, with D maybe TRBD1 (5 bases). The germline V gene encodes CDR1 SEHNR and CDR2 FQNEAQ (reference sequence). V dropped 4 bases and J dropped 2 bases, with 9 bases sitting between them. The CDR3 is 14 residues long.

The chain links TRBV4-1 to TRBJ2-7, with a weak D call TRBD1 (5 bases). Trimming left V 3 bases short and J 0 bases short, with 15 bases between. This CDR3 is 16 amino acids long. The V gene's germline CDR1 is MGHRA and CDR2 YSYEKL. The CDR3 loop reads CASSQADSPASYEQYF. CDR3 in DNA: TGCGCCAGCAGCCAGGCAGACAGCCCGGCCTCCTACGAGCAGTACTTC.

CDR3 amino acids: CASSPGDYPTPEQFF. CDR3 sequence (DNA): TGTGCCAGCAGCCCCGGGGACTATCCTACACCCGAGCAGTTCTTC. The rearrangement links TRBV7-9 to TRBJ2-1; TRBD2 matches 7 bases. CDR1 is SEHNR and CDR2 is FQNEAQ in the germline V gene (reference sequence). The CDR3 loop spans 15 amino acids. V shed 5 bases, J shed 10 bases, and the junction held 14 bases outside the gene matches.

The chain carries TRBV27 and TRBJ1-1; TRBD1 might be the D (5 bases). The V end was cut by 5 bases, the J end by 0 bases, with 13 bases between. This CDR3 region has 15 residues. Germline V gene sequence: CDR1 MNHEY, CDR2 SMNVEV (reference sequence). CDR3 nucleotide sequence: TGTGCCAGCAGTCGTATCAGGGTTATGAACACTGAAGCTTTCTTT. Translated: CASSRIRVMNTEAFF.

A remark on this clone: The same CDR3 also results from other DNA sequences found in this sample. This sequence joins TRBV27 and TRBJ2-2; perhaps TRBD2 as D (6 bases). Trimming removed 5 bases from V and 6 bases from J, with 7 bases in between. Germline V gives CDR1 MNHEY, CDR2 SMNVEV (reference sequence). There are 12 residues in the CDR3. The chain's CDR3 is CASSPGAGELFF. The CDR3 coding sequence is TGTGCCAGCAGTCCGGGGGCCGGGGAGCTGTTTTTT.

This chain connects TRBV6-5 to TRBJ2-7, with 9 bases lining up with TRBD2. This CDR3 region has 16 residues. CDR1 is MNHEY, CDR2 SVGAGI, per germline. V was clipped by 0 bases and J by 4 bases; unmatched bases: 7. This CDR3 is CASSYSGAGGGYEQYF. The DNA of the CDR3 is TGTGCCAGCAGTTACTCGGGAGCGGGAGGAGGATACGAGCAGTACTTC.

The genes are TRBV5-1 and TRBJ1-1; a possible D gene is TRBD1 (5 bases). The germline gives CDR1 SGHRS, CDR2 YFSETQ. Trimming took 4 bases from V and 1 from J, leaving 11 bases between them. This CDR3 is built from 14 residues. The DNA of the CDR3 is TGCGCCAGCAGCGTGGGGACGGGGAACACTGAAGCTTTCTTT. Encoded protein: CASSVGTGNTEAFF.

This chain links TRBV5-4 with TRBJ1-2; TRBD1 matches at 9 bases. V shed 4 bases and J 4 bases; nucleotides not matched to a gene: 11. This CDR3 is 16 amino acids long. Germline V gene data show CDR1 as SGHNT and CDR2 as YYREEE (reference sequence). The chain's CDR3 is CASSNRRDREVYGYTF. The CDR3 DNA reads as TGTGCCAGCAGCAACCGCCGGGACAGGGAGGTCTATGGCTACACCTTC. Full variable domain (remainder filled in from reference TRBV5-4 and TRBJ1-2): ETGVTQSPTHLIKTRGQQVTLRCSSQSGHNTVSWYQQALGQGPQFIFQYYREEENGRGNFPPRFSGLQFPNYSSELNVNALELDDSALYLCASSNRRDREVYGYTFGSGTRLTVV.

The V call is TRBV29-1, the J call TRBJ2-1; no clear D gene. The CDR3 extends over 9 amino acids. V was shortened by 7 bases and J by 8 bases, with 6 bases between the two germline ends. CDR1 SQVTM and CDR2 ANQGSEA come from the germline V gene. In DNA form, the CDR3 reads TGCAGCGCGGAAGATGAGCAGTTCTTC. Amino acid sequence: CSAEDEQFF.

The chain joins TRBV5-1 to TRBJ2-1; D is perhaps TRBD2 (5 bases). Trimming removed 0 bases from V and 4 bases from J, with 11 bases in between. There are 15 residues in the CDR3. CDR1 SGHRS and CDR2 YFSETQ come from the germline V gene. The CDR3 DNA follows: TGCGCCAGCAGCTTGGGTGGGAGTGATTACAATGAGCAGTTCTTC. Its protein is CASSLGGSDYNEQFF.

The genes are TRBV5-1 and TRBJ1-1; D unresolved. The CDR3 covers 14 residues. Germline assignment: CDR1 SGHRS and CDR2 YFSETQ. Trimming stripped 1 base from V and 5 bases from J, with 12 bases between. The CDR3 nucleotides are TGCGCCAGCAGCTTGCGACGGACGGGAACTGAAGCTTTCTTT. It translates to CASSLRRTGTEAFF.

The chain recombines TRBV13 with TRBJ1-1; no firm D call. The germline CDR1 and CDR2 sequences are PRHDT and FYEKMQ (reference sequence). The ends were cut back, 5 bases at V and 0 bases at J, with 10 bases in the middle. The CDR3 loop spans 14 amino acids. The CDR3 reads CASSPRTVNTEAFF. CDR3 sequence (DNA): TGTGCCAGCAGCCCGCGGACGGTGAACACTGAAGCTTTCTTT. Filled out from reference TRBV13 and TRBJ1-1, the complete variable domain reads AAGVIQSPRHLIKEKRETATLKCYPIPRHDTVYWYQQGPGQDPQFLISFYEKMQSDKGSIPDRFSAQQFSDYHSELNMSSLELGDSALYFCASSPRTVNTEAFFGQGTRLTVV.

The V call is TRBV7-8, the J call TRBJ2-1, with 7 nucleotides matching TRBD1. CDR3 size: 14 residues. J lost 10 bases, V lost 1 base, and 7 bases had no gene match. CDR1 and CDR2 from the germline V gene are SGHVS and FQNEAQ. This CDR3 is CASSLGQGPVEQFF. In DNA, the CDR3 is TGTGCCAGCAGCTTAGGACAGGGACCAGTCGAGCAGTTCTTC.

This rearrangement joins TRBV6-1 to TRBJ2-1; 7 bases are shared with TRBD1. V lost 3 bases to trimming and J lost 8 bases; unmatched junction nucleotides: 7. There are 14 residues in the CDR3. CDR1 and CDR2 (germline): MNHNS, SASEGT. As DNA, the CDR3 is TGTGCCAGCAGTGATTTTGACAGGGTCCATGAGCAGTTCTTC. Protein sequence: CASSDFDRVHEQFF.

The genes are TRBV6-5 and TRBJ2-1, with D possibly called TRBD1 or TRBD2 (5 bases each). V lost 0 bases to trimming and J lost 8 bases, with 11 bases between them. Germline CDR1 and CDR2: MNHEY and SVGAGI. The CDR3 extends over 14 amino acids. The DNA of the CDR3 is TGTGCCAGCAGTTACTCGCGTGGGACCGATGAGCAGTTCTTC. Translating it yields CASSYSRGTDEQFF.

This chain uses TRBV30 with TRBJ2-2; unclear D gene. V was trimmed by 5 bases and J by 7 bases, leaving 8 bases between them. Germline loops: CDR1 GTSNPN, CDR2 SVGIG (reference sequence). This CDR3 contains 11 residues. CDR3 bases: TGTGCCTGGTATCATAGCGGGGAGCTGTTTTTT. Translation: CAWYHSGELFF. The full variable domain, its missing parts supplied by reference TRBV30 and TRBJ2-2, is SQTIHQWPATLVQPVGSPLSLECTVEGTSNPNLYWYRQAAGRGLQLLFYSVGIGQISSEVPQNLSASRPQDRQFILSSKKLLLSDSGFYLCAWYHSGELFFGEGSRLTVL.